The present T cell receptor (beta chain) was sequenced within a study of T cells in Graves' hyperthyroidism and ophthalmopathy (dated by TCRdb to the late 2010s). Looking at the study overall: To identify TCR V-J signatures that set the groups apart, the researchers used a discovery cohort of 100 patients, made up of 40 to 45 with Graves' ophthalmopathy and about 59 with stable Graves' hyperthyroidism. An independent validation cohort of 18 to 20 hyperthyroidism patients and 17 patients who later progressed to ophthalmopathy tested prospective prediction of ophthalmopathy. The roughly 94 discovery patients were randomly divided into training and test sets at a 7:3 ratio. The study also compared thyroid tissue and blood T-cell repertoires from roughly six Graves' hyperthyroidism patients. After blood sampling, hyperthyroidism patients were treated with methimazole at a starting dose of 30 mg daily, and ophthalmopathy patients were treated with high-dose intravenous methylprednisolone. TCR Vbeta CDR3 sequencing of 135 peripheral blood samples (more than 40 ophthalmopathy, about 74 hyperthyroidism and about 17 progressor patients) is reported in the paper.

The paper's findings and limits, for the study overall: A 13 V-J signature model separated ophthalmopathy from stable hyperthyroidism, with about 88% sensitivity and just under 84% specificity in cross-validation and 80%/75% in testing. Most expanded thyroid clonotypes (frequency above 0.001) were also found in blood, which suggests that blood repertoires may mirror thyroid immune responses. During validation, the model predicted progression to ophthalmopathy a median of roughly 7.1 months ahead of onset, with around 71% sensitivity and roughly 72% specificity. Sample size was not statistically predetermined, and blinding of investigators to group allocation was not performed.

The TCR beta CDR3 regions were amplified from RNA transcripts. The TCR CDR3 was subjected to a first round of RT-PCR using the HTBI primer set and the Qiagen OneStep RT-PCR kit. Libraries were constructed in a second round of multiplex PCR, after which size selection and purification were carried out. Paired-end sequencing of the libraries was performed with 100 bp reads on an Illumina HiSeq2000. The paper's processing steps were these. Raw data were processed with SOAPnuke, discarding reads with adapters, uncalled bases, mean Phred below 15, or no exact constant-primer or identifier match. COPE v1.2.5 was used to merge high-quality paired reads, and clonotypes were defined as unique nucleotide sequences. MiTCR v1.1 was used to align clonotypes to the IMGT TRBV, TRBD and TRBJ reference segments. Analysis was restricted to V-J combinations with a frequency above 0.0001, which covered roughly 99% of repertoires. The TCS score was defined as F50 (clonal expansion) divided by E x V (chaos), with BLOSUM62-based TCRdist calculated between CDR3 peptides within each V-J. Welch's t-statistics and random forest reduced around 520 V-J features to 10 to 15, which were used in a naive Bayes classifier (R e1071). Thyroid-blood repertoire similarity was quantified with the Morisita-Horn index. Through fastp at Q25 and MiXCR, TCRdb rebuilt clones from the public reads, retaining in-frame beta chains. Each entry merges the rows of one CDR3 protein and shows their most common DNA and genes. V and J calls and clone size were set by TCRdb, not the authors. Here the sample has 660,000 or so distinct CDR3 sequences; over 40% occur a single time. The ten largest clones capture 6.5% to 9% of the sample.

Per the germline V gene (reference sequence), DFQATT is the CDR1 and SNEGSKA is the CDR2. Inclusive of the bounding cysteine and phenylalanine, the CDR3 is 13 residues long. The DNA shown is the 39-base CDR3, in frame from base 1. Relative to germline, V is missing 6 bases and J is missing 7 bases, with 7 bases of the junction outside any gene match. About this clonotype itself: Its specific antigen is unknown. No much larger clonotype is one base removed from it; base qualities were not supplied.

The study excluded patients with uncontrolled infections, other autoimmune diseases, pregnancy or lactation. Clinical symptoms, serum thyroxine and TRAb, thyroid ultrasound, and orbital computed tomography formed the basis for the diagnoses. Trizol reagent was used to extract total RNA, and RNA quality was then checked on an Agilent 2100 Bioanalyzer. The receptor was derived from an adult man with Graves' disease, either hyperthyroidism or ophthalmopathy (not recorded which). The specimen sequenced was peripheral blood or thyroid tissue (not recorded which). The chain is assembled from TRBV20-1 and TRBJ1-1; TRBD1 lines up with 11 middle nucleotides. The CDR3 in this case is CSAPGQGAGEAFF. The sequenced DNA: TGCAGTGCCCCAGGACAGGGGGCGGGTGAAGCTTTCTTT.